The clone carrying this T cell receptor (beta chain) came up once. The data are from a study of blood T cell repertoires in COVID-19. Source study methods: Using reference gene primer amplification, nucleated cell counts were estimated. Measured with immunoSEQ multiplex PCR; TCRdb has only the in-frame clones, and not every one. That table is the source of V, J and clone size, and D and trimming were worked out from the DNA. The data hold 350,000 to 450,000 clones, with over 75% observed a single time. The CDR3 covers 15 residues. With V trimmed by 4 bases and J by 2 bases, 4 bases remained unmatched. Germline V lookup: CDR1 LNHDA, CDR2 SQIVND (reference sequence).

V usage is TRBV19 and J usage is TRBJ1-5; TRBD1 matches 8 bases. The TCR originated in a woman aged 40 to 49 with COVID-19, enrolled during active disease. Sequenced material: peripheral blood. CDR3 loop: CASSRQGAGNQPQHF. The CDR3 DNA is TGTGCCAGTAGTAGGCAGGGGGCGGGCAATCAGCCCCAGCATTTT.